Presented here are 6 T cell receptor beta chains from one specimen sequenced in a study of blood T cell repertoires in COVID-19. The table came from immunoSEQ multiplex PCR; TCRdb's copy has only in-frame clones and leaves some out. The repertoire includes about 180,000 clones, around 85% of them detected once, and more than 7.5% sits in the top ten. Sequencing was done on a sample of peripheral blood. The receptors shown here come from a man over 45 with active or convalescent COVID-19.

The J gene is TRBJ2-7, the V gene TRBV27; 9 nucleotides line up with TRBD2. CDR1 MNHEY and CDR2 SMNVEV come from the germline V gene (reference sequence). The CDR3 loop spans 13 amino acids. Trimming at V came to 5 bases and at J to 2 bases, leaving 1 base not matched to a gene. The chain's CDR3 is CASSQREAYEQYF. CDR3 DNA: TGTGCCAGCAGTCAGCGGGAGGCCTACGAGCAGTACTTC.

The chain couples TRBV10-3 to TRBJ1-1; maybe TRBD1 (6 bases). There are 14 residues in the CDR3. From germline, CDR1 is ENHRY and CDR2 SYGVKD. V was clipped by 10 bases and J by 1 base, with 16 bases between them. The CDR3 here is CATGDAAGNTEAFF. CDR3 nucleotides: TGTGCCACAGGGGACGCGGCGGGGAACACTGAAGCTTTCTTT.

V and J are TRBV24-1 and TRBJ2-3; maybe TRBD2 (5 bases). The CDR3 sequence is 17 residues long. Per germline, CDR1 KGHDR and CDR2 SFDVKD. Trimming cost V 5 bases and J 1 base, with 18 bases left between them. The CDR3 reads CATSGPSRGKGTDTQYF. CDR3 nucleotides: TGTGCCACCAGTGGCCCCTCTAGAGGGAAAGGCACAGATACGCAGTATTTT.

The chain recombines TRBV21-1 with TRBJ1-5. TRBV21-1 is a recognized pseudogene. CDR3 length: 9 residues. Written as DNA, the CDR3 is TGTGCCAATCGTCAGCCCCAGCATTTT. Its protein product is CANRQPQHF.

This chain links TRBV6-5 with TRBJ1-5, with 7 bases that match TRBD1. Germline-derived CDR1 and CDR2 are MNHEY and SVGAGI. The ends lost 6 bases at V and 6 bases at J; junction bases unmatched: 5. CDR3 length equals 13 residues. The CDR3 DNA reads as TGTGCCAGCAGCGGGACAGTCGGTCAGCCCCAGCATTTT. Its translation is CASSGTVGQPQHF.

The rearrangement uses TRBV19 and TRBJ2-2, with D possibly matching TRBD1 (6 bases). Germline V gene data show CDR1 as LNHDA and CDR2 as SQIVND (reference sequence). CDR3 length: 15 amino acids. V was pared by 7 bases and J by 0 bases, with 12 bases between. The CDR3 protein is CASIPGQTNTGELFF. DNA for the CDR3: TGTGCCAGTATTCCTGGACAGACGAACACCGGGGAGCTGTTTTTT. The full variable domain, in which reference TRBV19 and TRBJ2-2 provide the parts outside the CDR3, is DGGITQSPKYLFRKEGQNVTLSCEQNLNHDAMYWYRQDPGQGLRLIYYSQIVNDFQKGDIAEGYSVSREKKESFPLTVTSAQKNPTAFYLCASIPGQTNTGELFFGEGSRLTVL.